Each of the 30 T cell receptor beta chains below was sequenced from the same sample in a study of regulatory T cells in long-lasting Graves disease. Arm-PCR of CDR3 regions and iRepertoire HTBI primers were the basis on which TCR beta libraries were built. TCRdb called the multiplex PCR reads again in MiXCR, with one record for every CDR3 protein. The repertoire holds hundreds of thousands of distinct CDR3 sequences, about a sixth seen once, with roughly 27% in the top ten. Time point denoted: newly diagnosed GD, antithyroid drugs for less than 3 months. RNA extracted from PBMCs served as the sequencing template. These same data were also listed under a study on T cells in Graves' hyperthyroidism and ophthalmopathy.

The sample consisted of peripheral blood mononuclear cells (PBMCs), taken at new diagnosis, from a patient treated with antithyroid drugs. The source is a man aged 40-55 years with Graves disease.

This sequence joins TRBV20-1 and TRBJ1-2; D gene uncertain. The CDR3 is made up of 15 amino acids. CDR1 and CDR2 from the germline V gene are DFQATT and SNEGSKA (reference sequence). Deletions cut 0 bases from V and 14 bases from J, with 25 bases between. The CDR3 nucleotides are TGCAGTGCTAGAGATAGGGTTAGGGCCGCGACTGTTACTACCTTC. Translated: CSARDRVRAATVTTF.

This clonotype was counted a few times. The chain couples TRBV5-4 to TRBJ2-5; 9 bases match TRBD2. Germline trimming cut 4 bases from V and 5 bases from J; bases unmatched to any gene: 9. Germline loops: CDR1 SGHNT, CDR2 YYREEE (reference sequence). This CDR3 contains 15 residues. This CDR3 is CASSPVAGGPETQYF. As DNA, the CDR3 is TGTGCCAGCAGCCCTGTGGCGGGGGGGCCCGAGACCCAGTACTTC. Looking up the rest from reference TRBV5-4 and TRBJ2-5 gives the full variable domain: ETGVTQSPTHLIKTRGQQVTLRCSSQSGHNTVSWYQQALGQGPQFIFQYYREEENGRGNFPPRFSGLQFPNYSSELNVNALELDDSALYLCASSPVAGGPETQYFGPGTRLLVL.

This clonotype was found many times. This chain links TRBV7-2 with TRBJ2-1; no definite D call. The CDR3 is 15 residues long. V was trimmed by 5 bases and J by 7 bases, leaving 18 bases between them. The germline V gene has CDR1 SGHTA and CDR2 FQGNSA. The CDR3 DNA follows: TGTGCCAGCAGCCCTGCCGGCTTTTGGGGAAATGAGCAGTTCTTC. This encodes CASSPAGFWGNEQFF.

This clonotype was observed many times. This chain connects TRBV18 to TRBJ1-5, with D unresolved. Trimming took off 2 bases at V and 9 bases at J, with 14 bases between the two ends. There are 14 residues in the CDR3. The germline V gene has CDR1 KGHSH and CDR2 LQKENI. This chain's CDR3 is CASSPSGQPRPQHF. In DNA form, the CDR3 reads TGTGCCAGCTCACCAAGCGGGCAGCCCAGGCCCCAGCATTTT.

This clonotype was counted ten times or more. The V call is TRBV7-2, the J call TRBJ1-6; TRBD1 might be the D (5 bases). V was pared by 0 bases and J by 4 bases, with 10 bases between. Germline V gene lookup returns CDR1 SGHTA and CDR2 FQGNSA. The CDR3 sequence is 16 residues long. This CDR3 reads CASSLARGGYNSPLHF. CDR3 nucleotide sequence: TGTGCCAGCAGCTTAGCGCGGGGGGGTTATAATTCACCCCTCCACTTT.

For this clonotype: The junction does not match germline at one end; this may be a read error. CDR3 loop: CASSLARTGNPGELFF. DNA for the CDR3: TGCGCCAGCAGCTTGGCTCGGACAGGGAACCCCGGGGAGCTGTTTTTT. The chain is built from TRBV5-1 and TRBJ2-2, with 8 bases identical to TRBD1. This CDR3 spans 16 amino acids. CDR1 is SGHRS, CDR2 YFSETQ, per germline. The variable domain in full, completed from reference TRBV5-1 and TRBJ2-2, reads KAGVTQTPRYLIKTRGQQVTLSCSPISGHRSVSWYQQTPGQGLQFLFEYFSETQRNKGNFPGRFSGRQFSNSRSEMNVSTLELGDSALYLCASSLARTGNPGELFFGEGSRLTVL.

This clonotype was seen at least ten times. The V gene is TRBV27, the J gene TRBJ2-5, with TRBD2 matching over 13 bases. V dropped 2 bases and J dropped 3; count of bases not matched to a gene: 6. This CDR3 is built from 17 residues. Germline-derived CDR1 and CDR2 are MNHEY and SMNVEV (reference sequence). The CDR3 sequence is CASSLTSGGAGEETQYF. The CDR3 DNA sequence: TGTGCCAGCAGTTTAACTAGCGGGGGGGCGGGTGAAGAGACCCAGTACTTC.

This rearrangement joins TRBV28 to TRBJ2-4; 7 nucleotides line up with TRBD1. The CDR3 is 14 residues long. The trim removed 6 bases at V and 5 bases at J, leaving 7 bases unmatched. Germline loops: CDR1 MDHEN, CDR2 SYDVKM. CDR3 nucleotides: TGTGCCAGCAGAGGGACAGAGTACCAAAACATTCAGTACTTC. As protein: CASRGTEYQNIQYF.

The table lists this clonotype with many counts. This chain links TRBV3-1 with TRBJ2-5; D ambiguous. Germline CDR1 reads LGHDT; CDR2 reads YNNKEL (reference sequence). Trimming took 1 base from V and 7 from J, leaving 7 bases between them. This CDR3 has 12 amino acids. The CDR3 reads CASSQGVGTQYF. For the CDR3, the DNA is TGTGCCAGCAGCCAAGGAGTCGGGACCCAGTACTTC.

This clonotype came up many times. V and J are TRBV5-6 and TRBJ1-5; no clear D. CDR1 and CDR2 from the germline V gene are SGHDT and YYEEEE. The CDR3 loop spans 14 amino acids. Trimming stripped 1 base from V and 4 bases from J, with 9 bases between. For the CDR3, the DNA is TGTGCCAGCAGCTTGTACGTTAGAAATCAGCCCCAGCATTTT. Its translation: CASSLYVRNQPQHF.

This clonotype was seen ten or more times. V is TRBV9 and J is TRBJ1-1, with no clear D. V lost 0 bases and J 2 bases, leaving 8 bases between the germline ends. The CDR3 length is 14 residues. The V gene's germline CDR1 is SGDLS and CDR2 YYNGEE. CDR3 bases: TGTGCCAGCAGCGTAGTGCCGGAAAACACTGAAGCTTTCTTT. As protein: CASSVVPENTEAFF.

The chain carries TRBV6-1 and TRBJ2-1; no clear D gene. From germline, CDR1 is MNHNS and CDR2 SASEGT. The CDR3 runs 10 residues. Trimming took off 6 bases at V and 8 bases at J, with 5 bases between the two ends. CDR3 loop: CASRVYEQFF. The CDR3 DNA follows: TGTGCCAGCAGGGTCTATGAGCAGTTCTTC.

This clonotype was detected ten times or more. This chain links TRBV2 with TRBJ2-7; 9 bases line up with TRBD2. The CDR3 is 15 residues long. The germline V gene has CDR1 SNHLY and CDR2 FYNNEI. The J segment lost 4 bases and the V segment lost 9 bases, leaving 13 bases of the junction unmatched. The CDR3 nucleotides are TGTGCCAGTGGGGGGATCCGAGCGGGGGGATACGAGCAGTACTTC. It encodes CASGGIRAGGYEQYF.

Details on this clonotype: A far more abundant clone sits one base away, making this likely a read error. The J gene is TRBJ2-5, the V gene TRBV10-3, with D perhaps matching TRBD2 (6 bases). This CDR3 is built from 14 residues. CDR1 and CDR2 from the germline V gene are ENHRY and SYGVKD. Trimming stripped 7 bases from V and 0 bases from J, with 12 bases between. CDR3 coding DNA: TGTGCCATCACCCGCTGGGGGGACCAAGAGACCCAGTACTTC. It codes for CAITRWGDQETQYF.

This clonotype was found many times. The rearrangement links TRBV11-2 to TRBJ2-7, with 10 nucleotides matching TRBD1. This CDR3 is built from 14 residues. Germline CDR1 is SGHAT and CDR2 is FQNNGV. V lost 5 bases, J lost 5 bases, and 6 bases stayed unmatched. The chain's CDR3 is CASSRGTGEDEQYF. The CDR3 nucleotides read TGTGCCAGCAGCAGAGGGACAGGGGAGGACGAGCAGTACTTC.

This clonotype was picked up many times. The chain recombines TRBV7-9 with TRBJ2-3; TRBD1 matches 10 bases. J gave up 4 bases and V 3 bases, and 7 bases lay outside the gene matches. Looked up from germline, CDR1 is SEHNR and CDR2 is FQNEAQ (reference sequence). The CDR3 spans 16 residues. CDR3 protein: CASSFLLGQGADTQYF. The CDR3 DNA sequence: TGTGCCAGCAGCTTCTTGCTCGGACAGGGGGCAGATACGCAGTATTTT.

This sequence joins TRBV29-1 and TRBJ2-7; the match to TRBD1 covers 8 bases. V was pared by 7 bases and J by 6 bases, with 11 bases of the junction left unmatched. The germline gives CDR1 SQVTM, CDR2 ANQGSEA. The CDR3 has 13 residues. Written as DNA, the CDR3 is TGCAGCGCCGCCGTGGACAGGGCTTCCGAGCAGTACTTC. Translating gives CSAAVDRASEQYF.

This clonotype was observed at least ten times. This chain connects TRBV6-1 to TRBJ2-1; 10 bases match TRBD2. Germline V gene sequence: CDR1 MNHNS, CDR2 SASEGT. This CDR3 has 17 amino acids. V was clipped by 6 bases and J by 0 bases; unmatched bases: 8. CDR3 coding DNA: TGTGCCAGCAGCCTCTCTAGCGGGGGTCACTCCTACAATGAGCAGTTCTTC. Encoded protein: CASSLSSGGHSYNEQFF.

In this sample, this clonotype turned up many times. This rearrangement joins TRBV20-1 to TRBJ2-3, with a weak D call TRBD1 (6 bases). Trimming left V 3 bases short and J 2 bases short, with 12 bases between. The CDR3 is 14 amino acids. The V gene's germline CDR1 is DFQATT and CDR2 SNEGSKA (reference sequence). CDR3 DNA sequence: TGCAGTGCTAGGGACAGCCTCCCCACAGATACGCAGTATTTT. It encodes CSARDSLPTDTQYF.

As to this clonotype: A much larger clone differs from this one at a single base, so this may be a read error. The rearrangement uses TRBV20-1 and TRBJ2-5, with 7 bases lining up with TRBD1. The CDR3 consists of 14 residues. V shed 5 bases and J 1 base; nucleotides not matched to a gene: 7. CDR1 is DFQATT, CDR2 SNEGSKA, per germline (reference sequence). The CDR3 DNA reads TGCAGTGCTCCTACAGGGGACGGCCAAGAGACCCAGTACTTC. Its protein is CSAPTGDGQETQYF.

This clonotype was found many times. The rearrangement uses TRBV28 and TRBJ1-2; D uncertain. The CDR3 is 13 amino acids. V dropped 7 bases and J dropped 3 bases, with 12 bases sitting between them. Germline CDR1 MDHEN, CDR2 SYDVKM. In DNA form, the CDR3 reads TGTGCCAGCAAAGTAGGGTGGGACTATGGCTACACCTTC. It encodes CASKVGWDYGYTF.

This clonotype was seen ten or more times. DNA of the CDR3: TGTGCCAGCAGTGAGCAAGGACGGAACTATGGCTACACCTTC. Protein: CASSEQGRNYGYTF. V usage is TRBV2 and J usage is TRBJ1-2; no clear D. Germline loops: CDR1 SNHLY, CDR2 FYNNEI. V was pared by 3 bases and J by 2 bases, with 10 bases between. The CDR3 has 14 residues.

This clonotype was counted only a few times. The chain recombines TRBV18 with TRBJ1-2; 8 positions agree with TRBD1. The V gene end was trimmed by 4 bases and the J gene end by 0 bases; junction bases not matched to a gene: 10. Germline values: CDR1 KGHSH, CDR2 LQKENI. This CDR3 spans 17 amino acids. CDR3 residues: CASSQRQGRGANYGYTF. The CDR3 DNA is TGTGCCAGCTCACAACGACAGGGGCGAGGAGCTAACTATGGCTACACCTTC.

This chain joins TRBV5-1 and TRBJ2-1; tentative D call: TRBD1 (6 bases). The CDR3 spans 15 residues. Germline CDR1 reads SGHRS; CDR2 reads YFSETQ. V lost 4 bases to trimming and J lost 2 bases, with 13 bases between them. The CDR3 reads CASSPGQAAYNEQFF. CDR3 DNA sequence: TGCGCCAGCAGCCCGGGACAAGCCGCCTACAATGAGCAGTTCTTC. The entire variable domain, with the rest obtained from reference TRBV5-1 and TRBJ2-1, is as follows: KAGVTQTPRYLIKTRGQQVTLSCSPISGHRSVSWYQQTPGQGLQFLFEYFSETQRNKGNFPGRFSGRQFSNSRSEMNVSTLELGDSALYLCASSPGQAAYNEQFFGPGTRLTVL.

This clonotype was found a few times. The V call is TRBV15, the J call TRBJ2-5, with D perhaps matching TRBD1 or TRBD2 (5 bases each). From germline, CDR1 is LNHNV and CDR2 YYDKDF (reference sequence). The CDR3 covers 17 residues. The ends were cut back, 3 bases at V and 5 bases at J, with 22 bases in the middle. As DNA, the CDR3 is TGTGCCACCAGCAGGAGAGTGGGGACCCATGATTTTGAGACCCAGTACTTC. The encoded protein is CATSRRVGTHDFETQYF.

This clonotype showed up many times. The V gene is TRBV7-9, the J gene TRBJ2-3; 8 bases match TRBD2. Germline V gene lookup returns CDR1 SEHNR and CDR2 FQNEAQ (reference sequence). The CDR3 totals 14 residues. The J segment lost 3 bases and the V segment lost 6 bases, leaving 5 bases of the junction unmatched. The CDR3 nucleotides read TGTGCCAGCAGTTACGGGGGGGGTACAGATACGCAGTATTTT. It yields the protein CASSYGGGTDTQYF.

The CDR3 bases are TGTGCCAGCAGCTTAGTGGGACAGGGGGCCCAAAAGGCTGAAGCTTTCTTT. It specifies CASSLVGQGAQKAEAFF. This chain connects TRBV7-2 to TRBJ1-1, with TRBD1 identical over 12 bases. The CDR3 extends over 17 amino acids. V lost 1 base, J lost 6 bases, and 9 bases stayed unmatched. CDR1 and CDR2 from the germline V gene are SGHTA and FQGNSA.

This clonotype was seen many times. V gene TRBV28 combines with J gene TRBJ2-1; 14 nucleotides match TRBD2. J gave up 4 bases and V 6 bases, and 14 bases lay outside the gene matches. This CDR3 is 19 amino acids long. The germline gives CDR1 MDHEN, CDR2 SYDVKM. The CDR3 sequence: CASSLNPTSGGAVYNEQFF. The CDR3 DNA is TGTGCCAGCAGCTTAAACCCGACTAGCGGGGGGGCGGTTTACAATGAGCAGTTCTTC.

The table lists this clonotype with many counts. The V and J genes are TRBV18 and TRBJ1-1; D is unclear. The CDR3 consists of 16 residues. V was cut by 3 bases and J by 4 bases, with 18 bases left in between. Germline V gene sequence: CDR1 KGHSH, CDR2 LQKENI. DNA for the CDR3: TGTGCCAGCTCACCTAAGGAGACGGCCCGGGGCACTGAAGCTTTCTTT. Translated, it gives CASSPKETARGTEAFF.

The J gene is TRBJ2-3, the V gene TRBV15, with 13 nucleotides matching TRBD2. CDR3 size: 16 residues. V lost 8 bases, J lost 0 bases, and 5 bases stayed unmatched. Germline V gene lookup returns CDR1 LNHNV and CDR2 YYDKDF (reference sequence). The CDR3 coding sequence is TGTGCCACCGGGGGACTAGCGGGGAAAAGCACAGATACGCAGTATTTT. Translated: CATGGLAGKSTDTQYF.